This T cell receptor (beta chain) emerged from a study of post-analysis software for immune sequencing data. Unique molecular identifiers featured in each of the TCR beta cDNA libraries. TCRdb independently ran MiXCR on the PCR reads; one entry per CDR3 protein. Among approximately 350,000 distinct CDR3 sequences listed, less than 35% were seen once. The receptor comes from a girl aged 5 to 17 with multiple sclerosis. The sample taken for sequencing was blood.

CDR3: CAISELGREPQHF. The CDR3 region has the DNA TGTGCCATCAGTGAGCTTGGACGGGAGCCCCAGCATTTT. The gene calls are TRBV10-3 and TRBJ1-5; D remains unclear. The CDR3 contains 13 residues. Germline V gene lookup returns CDR1 ENHRY and CDR2 SYGVKD. Trimming shortened V by 2 bases and J by 8 bases, and 10 bases separated the two germline ends.